This T cell receptor (beta chain) comes out of a study of T-cell reconstitution after alpha-beta-depleted transplantation in children. General observations from the study: Surviving recipient T cells and thymic progenitors underlay high day-60 TCRbeta diversity in some patients. From newly produced T cells came most of the T-cell counts and diversity one year after transplant. There were reportedly several hundred expanded graft clones from which alpha-beta T cells came about two months after transplant.

Losses at the gene ends were 5 bases for V and 3 bases for J; bases not matched to a gene: 21. The CDR3 loop spans 19 amino acids. Germline V gene sequence: CDR1 SGHAT, CDR2 FQDESV (reference sequence). Unique molecular identifiers were incorporated into the prepared TCRbeta library. TCRdb itself ran the PCR reads through MiXCR, one entry per CDR3 protein. This table holds around 800,000 distinct CDR3 sequences, 16% found once. This clonotype was counted a few times. The antigen is undetermined. The rearrangement links TRBV11-1 to TRBJ2-5, with 7 bases aligning to TRBD1. The receptor comes from a male patient aged 10 to 17 who had a stem cell transplant for acute lymphoblastic leukemia, so the T cells may come from the graft donor. Sequencing used PBMCs, mostly from graft donor cells, obtained 360 days after TCRalphabeta/CD19-depleted stem cell transplant. Here the CDR3 DNA reads TGTGCCAGCAGCCCGGGATGGGGTTCGACAGGGTCGCTCAAAGAGACCCAGTACTTC. Its translation: CASSPGWGSTGSLKETQYF.